Described below is a single T cell receptor (beta chain) sequence and its context. Its antigen is unknown. This entry comes from a study of CD8+ T cells in alopecia areata. Whole-study context: Each of the treated patients was given oral tofacitinib, 5 to 10 mg twice daily, for moderate-to-severe alopecia areata.

Germline CDR1 reads SQVTM; CDR2 reads ANQGSEA. V gave up 6 bases and J gave up 7 bases, with 9 bases separating them. This CDR3 spans 11 amino acids. Lesional scalp tissue (obtained by punch biopsy) and peripheral blood were collected from alopecia areata patients. RNA was isolated and reverse transcribed to cDNA, the sequencing template. Assay used: immunoSEQ multiplex PCR; TCRdb lists only in-frame clones, some missing. The profile shows approximately 140,000 clones, about nine tenths of them singletons. Study findings and constraints: Lesional scalp exceeded normal scalp in clonality, especially in alopecia totalis/universalis. Mice showed clearer TCR sharing than patients did, a gap that was possibly HLA-related.

The sample consisted of CD8+ T cells sorted from blood, taken at week 0. This chain connects TRBV29-1 to TRBJ2-2; D unclear. The origin of this receptor is a human donor with alopecia areata. CDR3 sequence (DNA): TGCAGCGTCGAACTCCTCGGGGAGCTGTTTTTT. It yields the protein CSVELLGELFF.